A single sample gave rise to the 28 T cell receptor beta chains below, sequenced in a study of T cells in Graves' hyperthyroidism and ophthalmopathy (dated by TCRdb to about 2019). Library creation used multiplex PCR. Instrument on record: Illumina HiSeq 2000. TCR beta CDR3 regions were amplified from RNA transcripts. For the first round of RT-PCR on the TCR CDR3, the HTBI primer set was used together with the Qiagen OneStep RT-PCR kit. Starting from the raw public reads, TCRdb applied fastp trimming at Q25, assembled clones with MiXCR and retained in-frame beta chains. Merged by CDR3 protein, the rows form single entries marked with the most common genes and DNA. Recorded for this sample are approximately 430,000 distinct CDR3 sequences; 15% to 19% of them occurred a single time. Around 7% of the sample rests with the top ten. The source material was blood. The receptors derive from a woman aged 18-35 years with Graves' hyperthyroidism.

This clonotype was found many times. The chain carries TRBV5-1 and TRBJ2-7, with D perhaps matching TRBD1 (6 bases). The CDR3 extends over 16 amino acids. Germline V CDR1 and CDR2: SGHRS, YFSETQ. The germline V and J ends were trimmed by 0 bases and 2 bases, with 15 bases remaining between them. As DNA, the CDR3 is TGCGCCAGCAGCTTGGAATTCCCGACAGGCCCCTACGAGCAGTACTTC. Translated, it gives CASSLEFPTGPYEQYF. Full variable domain (missing parts from reference TRBV5-1 and TRBJ2-7): KAGVTQTPRYLIKTRGQQVTLSCSPISGHRSVSWYQQTPGQGLQFLFEYFSETQRNKGNFPGRFSGRQFSNSRSEMNVSTLELGDSALYLCASSLEFPTGPYEQYFGPGTRLTVT.

There are many counts of this clonotype. The gene calls are TRBV20-1 and TRBJ2-3, with D perhaps TRBD1 or TRBD2 (6 bases each). Between the trimmed V and J ends, which lost 0 bases and 4 bases, there was a span of 14 bases. Germline-derived CDR1 and CDR2 are DFQATT and SNEGSKA (reference sequence). The CDR3 length is 15 residues. CDR3 bases: TGCAGTGCTAGAGATACGGGGGCTCGACCAGATACGCAGTATTTT. This encodes CSARDTGARPDTQYF.

This clonotype has a count of ten or more. The chain couples TRBV30 to TRBJ1-3; D unclear. Germline assignment: CDR1 GTSNPN and CDR2 SVGIG (reference sequence). V was shortened by 8 bases and J by 0 bases, with 17 bases between the two germline ends. The CDR3 extends over 15 amino acids. This CDR3 is CASLFLPSSGNTIYF. CDR3 coding DNA: TGTGCCAGCCTATTCCTCCCGAGCTCTGGAAACACCATATATTTT.

This clonotype was recorded many times. The gene calls are TRBV13 and TRBJ1-3, with no clear D. V was pared by 5 bases and J by 4 bases, with 9 bases between. The CDR3 totals 13 residues. In germline, CDR1 is PRHDT, CDR2 FYEKMQ (reference sequence). CDR3 coding DNA: TGTGCCAGCAGCGCCGGTACCGGAAACACCATATATTTT. This translates into CASSAGTGNTIYF.

The V gene is TRBV7-2, the J gene TRBJ2-2; possibly TRBD2 for D (6 bases). The CDR3 contains 13 residues. The V end lost 2 bases, the J end lost 6 bases, and 7 bases lay between the germline ends. The V gene's germline CDR1 is SGHTA and CDR2 FQGNSA. CDR3 nucleotide sequence: TGTGCCAGCAGCTTACGACTAGCCGGGGAGCTGTTTTTT. Its translation: CASSLRLAGELFF.

The chain links TRBV12-3 or TRBV12-4 to TRBJ1-4; 9 nucleotides align to TRBD1. The CDR3 has 14 amino acids. V lost 5 bases and J lost 7; bases outside the gene matches: 5. In DNA form, the CDR3 reads TGTGCCAGCAGTCTAGGGACAGGGAGTGAAAAACTGTTTTTT. Amino acids: CASSLGTGSEKLFF.

This CDR3 is CASTSSRGYTGELFF. The CDR3 coding sequence is TGTGCCAGCACCTCGAGTAGGGGTTACACCGGGGAGCTGTTTTTT. The genes are TRBV27 and TRBJ2-2, with D possibly TRBD1 on 5 matching bases. In germline, CDR1 is MNHEY, CDR2 SMNVEV (reference sequence). The V end was cut by 7 bases, the J end by 3 bases, with 15 bases between. The length of the CDR3 is 15 residues.

The V gene is TRBV27, the J gene TRBJ2-3; possible D gene TRBD2, 6 bases. This CDR3 is 13 amino acids long. The germline V gene has CDR1 MNHEY and CDR2 SMNVEV (reference sequence). Trimming left V 4 bases short and J 4 bases short, with 9 bases between. The CDR3 spells CASSSASADTQYF. In nucleotides, the CDR3 is TGTGCCAGCAGTTCCGCTAGCGCAGATACGCAGTATTTT.

This clonotype was observed at least ten times. This chain uses TRBV7-2 with TRBJ2-7; 8 bases map to TRBD2. Looked up from germline, CDR1 is SGHTA and CDR2 is FQGNSA. The CDR3 extends over 16 amino acids. V shed 5 bases and J 7 bases; nucleotides not matched to a gene: 16. CDR3 residues: CASSPPDTSGSGEQYF. In nucleotides, the CDR3 is TGTGCCAGCAGCCCCCCCGATACTAGCGGCTCGGGGGAGCAGTACTTC.

This clonotype was recorded once. The chain employs TRBV18 and TRBJ2-2; 10 bases are shared with TRBD2. Trimming cost V 0 bases and J 7 bases; bases outside gene matches: 5. The germline CDR1 and CDR2 sequences are KGHSH and LQKENI. The length of the CDR3 is 16 residues. The CDR3 reads CASSPPASGSIGELFF. DNA of the CDR3: TGTGCCAGCTCACCACCCGCTAGCGGGAGTATCGGGGAGCTGTTTTTT.

This clonotype occurred a few times. The V and J genes are TRBV6-1 and TRBJ1-4; D gene uncertain. This CDR3 spans 14 amino acids. Trimming left V 6 bases short and J 5 bases short, with 13 bases between. CDR1 is MNHNS and CDR2 is SASEGT in the germline V gene. The CDR3 DNA follows: TGTGCCAGCAGGGGCAATGGGGAGAATGAAAAACTGTTTTTT. Its protein is CASRGNGENEKLFF.

At least ten counts were recorded for this clonotype. V and J are TRBV7-8 and TRBJ2-5; D is ambiguous. V dropped 0 bases and J dropped 7 bases, with 15 bases sitting between them. The CDR3 is made up of 15 amino acids. CDR1 is SGHVS, CDR2 FQNEAQ, per germline. The CDR3 DNA is TGTGCCAGCAGCTTAGCGGGGTCAATCTCAGGGACCCAGTACTTC. Translating it yields CASSLAGSISGTQYF.

This clonotype has at least ten counts. The chain is built from TRBV20-1 and TRBJ1-2; 7 bases agree with TRBD1. V lost 5 bases, J lost 3 bases, and 15 bases stayed unmatched. The CDR3 is 16 residues long. Germline V CDR1 and CDR2: DFQATT, SNEGSKA (reference sequence). CDR3 protein: CSALPIDRAEDYGYTF. DNA of the CDR3: TGCAGTGCTTTACCCATTGACAGGGCGGAAGACTATGGCTACACCTTC.

This clonotype was detected ten times or more. The chain carries TRBV3-1 and TRBJ2-7; no firm D call. Trimming cost V 4 bases and J 2 bases, with 9 bases left between them. This CDR3 spans 13 amino acids. Germline loops: CDR1 LGHDT, CDR2 YNNKEL (reference sequence). The CDR3 nucleotides are TGTGCCAGCAGCCCCCGGTCGACCTACGAGCAGTACTTC. It codes for CASSPRSTYEQYF.

The chain recombines TRBV18 with TRBJ2-3; a weak D match, TRBD2 (5 bases). The germline V gene has CDR1 KGHSH and CDR2 LQKENI. V lost 3 bases and J 0 bases, leaving 10 bases between the germline ends. This CDR3 is 15 amino acids long. For the CDR3, the DNA is TGTGCCAGCTCACCGGGCCGGGGTAGCACAGATACGCAGTATTTT. Its translation is CASSPGRGSTDTQYF.

This clonotype was recorded many times. This sequence joins TRBV5-1 and TRBJ1-1; D perhaps matches TRBD1 (6 bases). CDR1 and CDR2 from the germline V gene are SGHRS and YFSETQ. Trimming cost V 2 bases and J 2 bases, with 10 bases left between them. The CDR3 loop spans 14 amino acids. The CDR3, as DNA: TGCGCCAGCAGCTTCCAGGGGAGCAACACTGAAGCTTTCTTT. Translating it yields CASSFQGSNTEAFF.

In regard to this clonotype: Mismatch with germline at one junction end may stem from a read error. The chain is built from TRBV5-1 and TRBJ2-5; D perhaps matches TRBD1 (5 bases). CDR1 SGHRS and CDR2 YFSETQ come from the germline V gene. The CDR3 sequence is 14 residues long. CDR3 sequence (DNA): TGCGCCAGCAGCTTGGGGGGCCCGAAAGAGACCCGGTACTTC. Encoded protein: CASSLGGPKETRYF.

This clonotype was seen ten or more times. For the CDR3, the DNA is TGTGCCAGCAGTCCTCCCCTAGGGTATTGGGACAGTTCCTACGAGCAGTACTTC. Protein: CASSPPLGYWDSSYEQYF. The chain recombines TRBV12-3 or TRBV12-4 with TRBJ2-7, with 7 bases fitting TRBD1. V was clipped by 5 bases and J by 1 base; unmatched bases: 17. The CDR3 consists of 18 residues.

This clonotype has ten or more counts. The rearrangement uses TRBV2 and TRBJ2-7; D unresolved. CDR3 size: 14 residues. Per germline, CDR1 SNHLY and CDR2 FYNNEI. V lost 1 base, J lost 1 base, and 8 bases lay in between. DNA for the CDR3: TGTGCCAGCAGTGAAGGACTGAGTTCCTACGAGCAGTACTTC. It yields the protein CASSEGLSSYEQYF.

This clonotype was counted many times. The genes are TRBV5-6 and TRBJ2-5; 9 bases are a match to TRBD2. Germline values: CDR1 SGHDT, CDR2 YYEEEE. The length of the CDR3 is 17 residues. With V trimmed by 1 base and J by 5 bases, 12 bases remained unmatched. Written as DNA, the CDR3 is TGTGCCAGCAGCTTGAAAGGTTTTGGCGGGAGGGGTGAGACCCAGTACTTC. As protein: CASSLKGFGGRGETQYF.

This clonotype showed up many times. The rearrangement links TRBV12-3 or TRBV12-4 to TRBJ2-2; 15 positions agree with TRBD2. The CDR3 has 19 amino acids. Unmatched junction bases numbered 6, after V lost 3 bases and J lost 1 base. CDR3 sequence reads: CASSFGLAGGLWNTGELFF. Here the CDR3 DNA reads TGTGCCAGCAGTTTCGGACTAGCGGGAGGGTTGTGGAACACCGGGGAGCTGTTTTTT.

This clonotype occurred many times. This chain links TRBV7-9 with TRBJ1-2; D is uncertain. CDR1 and CDR2 (germline): SEHNR, FQNEAQ (reference sequence). The CDR3 totals 14 residues. V lost 5 bases, J lost 4 bases, and 14 bases lay in between. For the CDR3, the DNA is TGTGCCAGCAGCATGCGAACTGACGGCTATGGCTACACCTTC. Its protein is CASSMRTDGYGYTF.

This clonotype has at least ten counts. J is TRBJ2-4 and V is TRBV4-1; D gene ambiguous. V lost 0 bases, J lost 0 bases, and 9 bases lay in between. CDR1 is MGHRA and CDR2 is YSYEKL in the germline V gene. CDR3 length: 16 residues. The CDR3 nucleotides read TGCGCCAGCAGCCAAGACAACAACCTAGCCAAAAACATTCAGTACTTC. Translated, it gives CASSQDNNLAKNIQYF.

The CDR3 region is CASSLAWGKANYGYTF. CDR3 DNA sequence: TGTGCCAGCAGCTTAGCTTGGGGTAAAGCTAACTATGGCTACACCTTC. The chain couples TRBV11-2 to TRBJ1-2; D is unclear. With 1 base removed from V and 0 bases from J, the gap between germline ends came to 12 bases. The CDR3 contains 16 residues. Germline V gene data show CDR1 as SGHAT and CDR2 as FQNNGV.

The chain joins TRBV7-8 to TRBJ2-7; 10 bases match TRBD2. The V and J ends lost 5 bases and 2 bases, in that order; junction bases with no gene match: 9. Germline CDR1 and CDR2: SGHVS and FQNEAQ. The CDR3 runs to 16 residues. The CDR3 protein is CASSRNLAGETYEQYF. For the CDR3, the DNA is TGTGCCAGCAGCCGCAACCTAGCGGGGGAGACCTACGAGCAGTACTTC.

This clonotype was recorded a few times. The J gene is TRBJ1-4, the V gene TRBV2, with D tentatively TRBD1 (6 bases). V shed 6 bases and J shed 4 bases, with 15 bases lying between them. The CDR3 has 15 amino acids. In germline, CDR1 is SNHLY, CDR2 FYNNEI. CDR3 DNA sequence: TGTGCCAGCAGCGAAAACAGGGACTATAATGAAAAACTGTTTTTT. Amino acid sequence: CASSENRDYNEKLFF.

This clonotype was recorded a few times. V and J are TRBV4-1 and TRBJ1-3, with no clear D. The CDR3 spans 16 residues. CDR1 MGHRA and CDR2 YSYEKL come from the germline V gene. V was pared by 4 bases and J by 0 bases, with 13 bases between. For the CDR3, the DNA is TGCGCCAGCAGCCTGGGGAGGTTCGCCTCTGGAAACACCATATATTTT. It yields the protein CASSLGRFASGNTIYF.

The genes are TRBV14 and TRBJ2-3; tentatively, D is TRBD1 or TRBD2 (6 bases each). Germline-derived CDR1 and CDR2 are SGHDN and FVKESK. The CDR3 spans 15 residues. V was shortened by 4 bases and J by 5 bases, with 16 bases between the two germline ends. CDR3 DNA: TGTGCCAGCAGCCCCCGTGGGGGGCCGGAAGATACGCAGTATTTT. It is translated as CASSPRGGPEDTQYF.